What follows are 24 T cell receptor beta chains derived from one specimen sequenced in a study of T cell clonotyping in hematopoietic cell transplantation (dated by TCRdb to 2020 to 2022). Library generation was performed with the immunoSEQ multiplex PCR assay. TCRdb took over this immuneACCESS table, retaining in-frame rearrangements with V and J assigned. Such tables are incomplete; in checked studies, under half of the missing clones stem from an unresolved V gene, and the remainder is unexplained. The sample data list some 49,000 clones, and approximately 90% of these were observed just once. The biggest ten clones account for 5.9% of the sample. The sample's time point, from its label and the paper: recipient sample about 28 days before transplant, after cytoreduction. The specimen comprised peripheral blood mononuclear cells, sampled before stem cell transplant. Receptors were obtained from a man in his 60s with biphenotypic leukemia. Some clones in this sample may be carry-over from other donors' samples.

DNA of the CDR3: TGTGCCTGGATTAATGAAGGATCTGGGGCCAACGTCCTGACTTTC. Translation gives CAWINEGSGANVLTF. V gene TRBV30 combines with J gene TRBJ2-6; D gene uncertain. This CDR3 is built from 15 residues. Trimming stripped 4 bases from V and 1 base from J, with 11 bases between. Germline CDR1 is GTSNPN and CDR2 is SVGIG (reference sequence).

This clone was found once. V is TRBV2 and J is TRBJ2-7, with TRBD2 matching over 9 bases. The CDR3 is 15 residues long. The trim removed 1 base at V and 1 base at J, leaving 2 bases unmatched. Germline loops: CDR1 SNHLY, CDR2 FYNNEI. CDR3 DNA sequence: TGTGCCAGCAGTGAAGTTACTAGCGGGTCCTACGAGCAGTACTTC. Residues: CASSEVTSGSYEQYF.

This clone has only a few counts. The chain recombines TRBV7-3 with TRBJ1-1, with 7 bases aligning to TRBD1. With 3 bases clipped from V and 4 bases from J, the junction kept 2 bases outside the gene matches. The CDR3 spans 13 residues. Per the germline V gene, CDR1 is SGHTA and CDR2 is FQGTGA. CDR3 amino acids: CASSLGQSTEAFF. The CDR3 DNA follows: TGTGCCAGCAGCTTGGGACAGTCCACTGAAGCTTTCTTT.

The chain is built from TRBV6-6 and TRBJ2-7; D not resolved. V was clipped by 6 bases and J by 0 bases, with 9 bases between them. Germline CDR1 and CDR2: MNHNY and SVGAGI (reference sequence). This CDR3 has 13 residues. The CDR3 is CASRERSSYEQYF. The CDR3 DNA reads TGTGCCAGCAGGGAAAGAAGCTCCTACGAGCAGTACTTC.

This clone was recorded once. The chain links TRBV6-1 to TRBJ2-1; 7 nucleotides line up with TRBD1. Germline values: CDR1 MNHNS, CDR2 SASEGT. The CDR3 is made up of 16 amino acids. Unmatched junction bases numbered 9, after V lost 3 bases and J lost 4 bases. The CDR3 spells CASSDFPGQPYNEQFF. CDR3 nucleotide sequence: TGTGCCAGCAGTGATTTCCCGGGACAGCCTTACAATGAGCAGTTCTTC.

V is TRBV2 and J is TRBJ2-5, with TRBD2 matching 10 bases. Germline CDR1 is SNHLY and CDR2 is FYNNEI. The CDR3 consists of 15 residues. The J segment lost 5 bases and the V segment lost 3 bases, leaving 6 bases of the junction unmatched. This CDR3 is CASSDGVLAGETQYF. CDR3 bases: TGTGCCAGCAGTGATGGGGTACTAGCGGGGGAGACCCAGTACTTC.

The chain employs TRBV19 and TRBJ2-7; the D gene is possibly TRBD2 (5 bases). Trimming stripped 3 bases from V and 1 base from J, with 16 bases between. The CDR3 extends over 16 amino acids. Germline lookup yields CDR1 LNHDA and CDR2 SQIVND (reference sequence). CDR3 DNA sequence: TGTGCCAGTAGTATGTTCGTTAGCCGGGATTCCTACGAGCAGTACTTC. Translation gives CASSMFVSRDSYEQYF.

The V gene is TRBV7-2, the J gene TRBJ1-2, with D possibly being TRBD1 (6 bases). The V end was cut by 5 bases, the J end by 14 bases, with 18 bases between. The CDR3 spans 12 residues. CDR1 is SGHTA and CDR2 is FQGNSA in the germline V gene. CDR3 sequence (DNA): TGTGCCAGCAGCCCAAGGACAGATGGGCGAACCTTC. Translating it yields CASSPRTDGRTF.

The chain links TRBV19 to TRBJ1-1; D ambiguous. Germline assignment: CDR1 LNHDA and CDR2 SQIVND (reference sequence). The V end lost 10 bases, the J end lost 2 bases, and 11 bases lay between the germline ends. There are 12 residues in the CDR3. The CDR3: CATDTRNTEAFF. CDR3 nucleotides: TGTGCCACAGATACCCGTAACACTGAAGCTTTCTTT.

The chain couples TRBV19 to TRBJ1-1, with D uncertain. CDR3 length: 13 residues. Germline lookup yields CDR1 LNHDA and CDR2 SQIVND (reference sequence). V was shortened by 3 bases and J by 1 base, with 6 bases between the two germline ends. CDR3 protein: CASSIQENTEAFF. The CDR3 region has the DNA TGTGCCAGTAGTATTCAGGAGAACACTGAAGCTTTCTTT.

This chain uses TRBV14 with TRBJ2-5; either TRBD1 or TRBD2 may supply D (5 bases each). Germline CDR1 is SGHDN and CDR2 is FVKESK. The CDR3 has 13 amino acids. Trimming left V 6 bases short and J 4 bases short, with 12 bases between. CDR3 amino acids: CASSRTGAETQYF. CDR3 DNA: TGTGCCAGCAGTCGGACTGGGGCAGAGACCCAGTACTTC.

The chain is built from TRBV27 and TRBJ1-5; no firm D call. This CDR3 has 13 residues. CDR1 and CDR2 (germline): MNHEY, SMNVEV (reference sequence). Trimming took 2 bases from V and 4 from J, leaving 6 bases between them. The CDR3 spells CASSLLWNQPQHF. For the CDR3, the DNA is TGTGCCAGCAGTTTACTTTGGAATCAGCCCCAGCATTTT.

The rearrangement joins TRBV2 to TRBJ2-1; TRBD2 matches 8 bases. CDR1 is SNHLY, CDR2 FYNNEI, per germline. The CDR3 length is 15 residues. The V segment lost 4 bases and the J segment 7 bases; nucleotides outside the gene matches: 9. CDR3 protein: CASSATGLVLNEQFF. CDR3 coding DNA: TGTGCCAGCAGTGCTACGGGACTAGTCCTTAATGAGCAGTTCTTC.

As to this clone: An end of the junction does not agree with germline; a read error may underlie this. This chain uses TRBV2 with TRBJ2-7; unclear D gene. The CDR3 runs 15 residues. Germline assignment: CDR1 SNHLY and CDR2 FYNNEI. CDR3 bases: TGTGCCAGCAGAGAAGCCCGGATAACGGAAAACGAGCAGTACTTC. Protein sequence: CASREARITENEQYF.

V and J are TRBV4-1 and TRBJ2-7, with 8 bases that match TRBD1. This CDR3 is built from 15 residues. Germline CDR1 and CDR2: MGHRA and YSYEKL. Trimming cost V 6 bases and J 0 bases; bases outside gene matches: 7. The CDR3 bases are TGCGCCAGCAGAAGGATGGGACAGGACTCCTACGAGCAGTACTTC. Translated, it gives CASRRMGQDSYEQYF.

The gene calls are TRBV19 and TRBJ1-5, with D hard to call. The CDR3 is 13 residues long. With 6 bases removed from V and 7 bases from J, the gap between germline ends came to 13 bases. Germline-derived CDR1 and CDR2 are LNHDA and SQIVND (reference sequence). The CDR3 loop reads CASSPSAAQPQHF. The DNA of the CDR3 is TGTGCCAGTAGCCCTTCCGCGGCACAGCCCCAGCATTTT.

The chain is built from TRBV7-9 and TRBJ1-1; D is undetermined. The V gene's germline CDR1 is SEHNR and CDR2 FQNEAQ (reference sequence). With 1 base removed from V and 7 bases from J, the gap between germline ends came to 13 bases. The CDR3 spans 14 residues. CDR3 nucleotides: TGTGCCAGCAGCTTAGATTGGGGTTCGGGTGAAGCTTTCTTT. This gives the protein CASSLDWGSGEAFF.

The chain joins TRBV14 to TRBJ2-2, with 7 bases fitting TRBD1. V trimming: 4 bases; J trimming: 8 bases; junction bases outside the gene matches: 4. Germline V gene lookup returns CDR1 SGHDN and CDR2 FVKESK. CDR3 size: 13 residues. Here the CDR3 reads CASSRGGWGELFF. DNA for the CDR3: TGTGCCAGCAGCCGAGGGGGCTGGGGGGAGCTGTTTTTT. The full variable domain, completed using reference TRBV14 and TRBJ2-2, is EAGVTQFPSHSVIEKGQTVTLRCDPISGHDNLYWYRRVMGKEIKFLLHFVKESKQDESGMPNNRFLAERTGGTYSTLKVQPAELEDSGVYFCASSRGGWGELFFGEGSRLTVL.

The chain links TRBV19 to TRBJ1-2, with 7 positions matching TRBD1. V lost 7 bases and J lost 4; bases outside the gene matches: 9. Germline V gene data show CDR1 as LNHDA and CDR2 as SQIVND (reference sequence). The CDR3 spans 14 residues. CDR3 coding DNA: TGTGCCAGTACCGTCAGGGGGACTTCCTATGGCTACACCTTC. Translation gives CASTVRGTSYGYTF.

The rearrangement uses TRBV19 and TRBJ1-2, with no clear D. The V end was cut by 1 base, the J end by 8 bases, with 11 bases between. Per the germline V gene, CDR1 is LNHDA and CDR2 is SQIVND (reference sequence). This CDR3 spans 13 amino acids. The CDR3, as DNA: TGTGCCAGTAGTATAGTGACGGATGGAGGCTACACCTTC. Translating it yields CASSIVTDGGYTF.

The chain is built from TRBV7-2 and TRBJ2-5; 8 nucleotides line up with TRBD2. J gave up 5 bases and V 2 bases, and 4 bases lay outside the gene matches. Germline V gives CDR1 SGHTA, CDR2 FQGNSA. This CDR3 is built from 14 residues. The chain's CDR3 is CASSLQAGDETQYF. CDR3 nucleotides: TGTGCCAGCAGCTTACAAGCGGGAGACGAGACCCAGTACTTC. The complete variable domain, with remaining parts taken from reference TRBV7-2 and TRBJ2-5, reads GAGVSQSPSNKVTEKGKDVELRCDPISGHTALYWYRQSLGQGLEFLIYFQGNSAPDKSGLPSDRFSAERTGGSVSTLTIQRTQQEDSAVYLCASSLQAGDETQYFGPGTRLLVL.

J is TRBJ2-5 and V is TRBV2, with TRBD2 matching 11 bases. CDR1 is SNHLY and CDR2 is FYNNEI in the germline V gene. The CDR3 extends over 17 amino acids. V lost 5 bases, J lost 2 bases, and 10 bases stayed unmatched. CDR3 region: CASSFAGTSGSQETQYF. DNA of the CDR3: TGTGCCAGCAGTTTCGCCGGGACTAGCGGCTCTCAAGAGACCCAGTACTTC.

In this sample, this clone turned up once. V gene TRBV11-2 combines with J gene TRBJ2-3; 9 nucleotides agree with TRBD2. With V trimmed by 3 bases and J by 2 bases, 3 bases remained unmatched. Germline CDR1 is SGHAT and CDR2 is FQNNGV. The CDR3 runs to 15 residues. CDR3 in amino acids: CASSFAGGVTDTQYF. The DNA of the CDR3 is TGTGCCAGCAGCTTCGCGGGAGGGGTCACAGATACGCAGTATTTT. Combining the CDR3 with reference TRBV11-2 and TRBJ2-3 gives the whole variable domain EAGVAQSPRYKIIEKRQSVAFWCNPISGHATLYWYQQILGQGPKLLIQFQNNGVVDDSQLPKDRFSAERLKGVDSTLKIQPAKLEDSAVYLCASSFAGGVTDTQYFGPGTRLTVL.

Note on this clone: Within the sample, other DNA sequences also encode this same CDR3. The J gene is TRBJ2-2, the V gene TRBV20-1; tentatively, D is TRBD2 (5 bases). The CDR3 has 11 amino acids. Germline V gene data show CDR1 as DFQATT and CDR2 as SNEGSKA (reference sequence). The CDR3 DNA is TGCAGGGCGGGGAACACCGGGGAGCTGTTTTTT. Translating it yields CRAGNTGELFF.